The rows below give T cell receptor beta chains drawn from one sample of a study of PD-L1 blockade in urothelial cancer. Libraries were prepared by immunoSEQ multiplex PCR; TCRdb keeps only in-frame clonotypes and omits some of them. The sample includes tens of thousands of clones, 75% to 85% of them seen just once. The sample consisted of PBMCs, taken around atezolizumab (anti-PD-L1) treatment. The receptors shown here come from a man aged 60 to 75 with urothelial cancer. CDR3s include the opening cysteine and the closing phenylalanine or tryptophan. A D gene is named only where the DNA matches it firmly. Expanded clones are given a class, and other clones once, few, many or no size at all.

v_gene	d_gene	j_gene	abundance	CDR3aa	CDR3nt
TRBV5-1	TRBD1	TRBJ2-6	NA	CASSLSTGVVAGANVLTF	TGCGCCAGCAGCTTATCTACAGGGGTGGTGGCTGGGGCCAACGTCCTGACTTTC
TRBV5-4	TRBD1	TRBJ1-1	NA	CASSPQLRTGGMNTEAFF	TGTGCCAGCAGCCCACAACTTAGGACAGGGGGCATGAACACTGAAGCTTTCTTT
TRBV28	NA	TRBJ2-1	NA	CASSLQGGNEQFF	TGTGCCAGCAGTTTACAGGGGGGCAATGAGCAGTTCTTC
TRBV30	TRBD2	TRBJ2-5	NA	CASLAGVNEETQYF	TGTGCCTCGCTAGCGGGGGTAAATGAAGAGACCCAGTACTTC
TRBV5-1	TRBD1	TRBJ1-2	NA	CASSFGGTPPGQGEIDYGYTF	TGCGCCAGCAGCTTTGGGGGCACCCCACCGGGACAGGGAGAAATAGACTATGGCTACACCTTC
TRBV5-6	NA	TRBJ1-1	NA	CASSNDRVNTEAFF	TGTGCCAGCAGCAATGACAGAGTGAACACTGAAGCTTTCTTT
TRBV5-1	NA	TRBJ2-3	once	CASSISVGGSTDTQYF	TGCGCCAGCAGCATATCGGTGGGGGGAAGCACAGATACGCAGTATTTT
TRBV14	NA	TRBJ1-3	NA	CASSLRTVSGNTIYF	TGTGCCAGCAGCCTTCGGACAGTCTCTGGAAACACCATATATTTT
TRBV19	NA	TRBJ1-1	NA	CASSRDFEAFF	TGTGCCAGTAGCCGAGATTTTGAAGCTTTCTTT
TRBV19	TRBD2	TRBJ2-5	NA	CASSHRLAGADETQYF	TGTGCCAGTAGTCATCGACTAGCGGGGGCGGATGAGACCCAGTACTTC
TRBV18	NA	TRBJ2-7	NA	CASSPPRLGGKGQNFYEQYF	TGTGCCAGCTCACCACCCCGGCTAGGGGGAAAAGGACAGAATTTCTACGAGCAGTACTTC
TRBV7-9	TRBD1	TRBJ2-5	NA	CASSRAGGQETQYF	TGTGCCAGCAGCAGGGCAGGGGGTCAAGAGACCCAGTACTTC
TRBV30	NA	TRBJ1-2	NA	CAWSVGPRGYTF	TGTGCCTGGAGTGTAGGTCCGCGGGGCTACACCTTC
TRBV4-1	NA	TRBJ2-1	NA	CASSQPRQDRSNEQFF	TGCGCCAGCAGCCAACCCAGACAGGATCGATCTAATGAGCAGTTCTTC
TRBV28	NA	TRBJ1-5	NA	CASRTGDQPQHF	TGTGCCAGCAGGACGGGTGATCAGCCCCAGCATTTT
TRBV27	NA	TRBJ1-5	NA	CASTQGIGQPQHF	TGTGCCAGCACCCAGGGGATTGGTCAGCCCCAGCATTTT
TRBV6-1	NA	TRBJ1-1	NA	CASTSLQGTEAFF	TGTGCCAGCACGTCCCTCCAGGGCACTGAAGCTTTCTTT